What follows are 12 T cell receptor beta chains derived from one specimen sequenced in a study of beta chain features in type 1 diabetes. Every bit of the isolated RNA underwent reverse transcription, so sequencing read expressed TCRB transcripts. Generated by immunoSEQ multiplex PCR, the TCRdb table keeps only in-frame clones and is missing some. The repertoire holds about 930,000 clones, with 15% to 20% as singletons. The sample taken for sequencing was naive CD4+ T cells from blood. These receptors were obtained from a woman in her late teens or twenties in good health.

This chain connects TRBV7-3 to TRBJ2-3; D is unclear. The CDR3 is 14 amino acids. Germline V gives CDR1 SGHTA, CDR2 FQGTGA. Between the trimmed V and J ends, which lost 2 bases and 3 bases, there was a span of 9 bases. The CDR3 protein is CASSLGPRTDTQYF. In nucleotides, the CDR3 is TGTGCCAGCAGCTTAGGCCCGAGGACAGATACGCAGTATTTT.

This rearrangement joins TRBV7-8 to TRBJ2-3, with 9 bases identical to TRBD1. The J segment lost 3 bases and the V segment lost 1 base, leaving 2 bases of the junction unmatched. Per the germline V gene, CDR1 is SGHVS and CDR2 is FQNEAQ. This CDR3 is built from 15 residues. Here the CDR3 reads CASSLEDRGTDTQYF. The CDR3 nucleotides read TGTGCCAGCAGCTTAGAGGACAGGGGTACAGATACGCAGTATTTT.

V is TRBV29-1 and J is TRBJ2-1, with 10 bases that match TRBD2. The germline gives CDR1 SQVTM, CDR2 ANQGSEA. Unmatched junction bases numbered 8, after V lost 6 bases and J lost 9 bases. The CDR3 length is 13 residues. CDR3 region: CSVELAGVGEQFF. The CDR3 nucleotides read TGCAGCGTGGAGCTAGCGGGAGTTGGTGAGCAGTTCTTC.

This clone came up a few times. V gene TRBV7-9 combines with J gene TRBJ2-6; perhaps D is TRBD1 or TRBD2 (5 bases each). The germline gives CDR1 SEHNR, CDR2 FQNEAQ (reference sequence). The length of the CDR3 is 17 residues. V was clipped by 5 bases and J by 0 bases, with 14 bases between them. The CDR3 DNA follows: TGTGCCAGCAGCAAGGAGGACACATTCTCTGGGGCCAACGTCCTGACTTTC. It specifies CASSKEDTFSGANVLTF. Based on the CDR3 plus reference TRBV7-9 and TRBJ2-6, the full variable domain is DTGVSQNPRHKITKRGQNVTFRCDPISEHNRLYWYRQTLGQGPEFLTYFQNEAQLEKSRLLSDRFSAERPKGSFSTLEIQRTEQGDSAMYLCASSKEDTFSGANVLTFGAGSRLTVL.

This clone was seen a handful of times. The chain combines TRBV5-1 with TRBJ1-4; D is possibly TRBD1 (5 bases). Germline values: CDR1 SGHRS, CDR2 YFSETQ. The V and J ends lost 2 bases and 0 bases respectively, with 11 bases between them. The CDR3 is made up of 16 amino acids. The CDR3 DNA is TGCGCCAGCAGCTTTACATGGGACGCAACTAATGAAAAACTGTTTTTT. Translating it yields CASSFTWDATNEKLFF.

This clone has just a few counts. The genes are TRBV11-2 and TRBJ2-1; 7 bases match TRBD2. This CDR3 spans 17 amino acids. Germline V CDR1 and CDR2: SGHAT, FQNNGV. Trimming cost V 5 bases and J 0 bases; bases outside gene matches: 10. The CDR3 protein is CASSPLGGEGSYNEQFF. Here the CDR3 DNA reads TGTGCCAGCAGCCCATTAGGCGGGGAGGGCTCCTACAATGAGCAGTTCTTC. The full variable domain, its missing parts supplied by reference TRBV11-2 and TRBJ2-1, is EAGVAQSPRYKIIEKRQSVAFWCNPISGHATLYWYQQILGQGPKLLIQFQNNGVVDDSQLPKDRFSAERLKGVDSTLKIQPAKLEDSAVYLCASSPLGGEGSYNEQFFGPGTRLTVL.

The V and J genes are TRBV28 and TRBJ2-7, with 9 bases aligning to TRBD1. This CDR3 spans 12 amino acids. Germline V gene lookup returns CDR1 MDHEN and CDR2 SYDVKM. V shed 7 bases, J shed 3 bases, and the junction held 1 base outside the gene matches. CDR3 bases: TGTGCCAGCATGGGACAGGGCTACGAGCAGTACTTC. Encoded protein: CASMGQGYEQYF.

The J gene is TRBJ2-1, the V gene TRBV6-1; no definite D call. The germline V gene encodes CDR1 MNHNS and CDR2 SASEGT. The CDR3 has 11 amino acids. V lost 5 bases, J lost 5 bases, and 4 bases lay in between. The CDR3 DNA is TGTGCCAGCAGTATTCACAATGAGCAGTTCTTC. Encoded protein: CASSIHNEQFF.

This clone was seen a handful of times. The chain combines TRBV5-1 with TRBJ2-3, with D uncertain. The CDR3 is 14 amino acids. Germline CDR1 is SGHRS and CDR2 is YFSETQ. V dropped 2 bases and J dropped 2 bases, with 9 bases sitting between them. The CDR3, as DNA: TGCGCCAGCAGCTTTTACCCCACCACAGATACGCAGTATTTT. It is translated as CASSFYPTTDTQYF. Based on the CDR3 plus reference TRBV5-1 and TRBJ2-3, the full variable domain is KAGVTQTPRYLIKTRGQQVTLSCSPISGHRSVSWYQQTPGQGLQFLFEYFSETQRNKGNFPGRFSGRQFSNSRSEMNVSTLELGDSALYLCASSFYPTTDTQYFGPGTRLTVL.

This chain joins TRBV18 and TRBJ2-2; possible D gene TRBD1, 5 bases. Looked up from germline, CDR1 is KGHSH and CDR2 is LQKENI. CDR3 length: 17 residues. V shed 3 bases and J shed 1 base, with 15 bases lying between them. CDR3 loop: CASSPRLRTLNTGELFF. Here the CDR3 DNA reads TGTGCCAGCTCACCGCGACTTAGGACATTGAACACCGGGGAGCTGTTTTTT.

The gene calls are TRBV7-9 and TRBJ1-2; TRBD1 might be the D (6 bases). Deletions cut 2 bases from V and 4 bases from J, with 14 bases between. There are 15 residues in the CDR3. Per the germline V gene, CDR1 is SEHNR and CDR2 is FQNEAQ (reference sequence). This CDR3 reads CASSLQGFESYGYTF. The CDR3 bases are TGTGCCAGCAGCTTACAGGGGTTTGAGAGCTATGGCTACACCTTC.

The chain employs TRBV19 and TRBJ2-1; maybe TRBD1 (5 bases). Trimming stripped 6 bases from V and 0 bases from J, with 12 bases between. Looked up from germline, CDR1 is LNHDA and CDR2 is SQIVND (reference sequence). The CDR3 runs to 15 residues. In DNA, the CDR3 is TGTGCCAGTAGAGACTGGACAAGCTCCTACAATGAGCAGTTCTTC. Translated, it gives CASRDWTSSYNEQFF.